The present T cell receptor beta chain was sequenced within a study of blood T cell repertoires in COVID-19. Study context: Some COVID-19 samples were acute and others convalescent; all came from the United States, Italy and Spain. T cells, B-cell-depleted T cells, or PBMCs supplied cDNA or gDNA.

Data came from immunoSEQ multiplex PCR; TCRdb stores just in-frame clones and leaves some out. The sample consists of 210,000 or so clones, around 90% of them appearing once. After removal of 8 bases from V and 7 bases from J, the junction contained 11 bases not matched to a gene. The CDR3 length is 13 residues. Germline-derived CDR1 and CDR2 are SQVTM and ANQGSEA. Individuals aged about 18 to 90 years were recruited from approximately 24 US areas. Each participant's cohort was designated according to participant-reported clinical history. The clonotype was recovered from a woman in her 30s who had been exposed to COVID-19. V gene TRBV29-1 combines with J gene TRBJ2-1, with TRBD1 matching 7 bases. Sequencing was performed on PBMCs or T cells enriched from blood (not recorded which). CDR3 amino acids: CSLFLEGANEQFF. Here the CDR3 DNA reads TGCAGCCTCTTTTTAGAGGGGGCGAATGAGCAGTTCTTC.